Below, 2 T cell receptor beta chains from the same sample are listed, as sequenced in a study of cytomegalovirus exposure and HLA in healthy donors. Measured with immunoSEQ multiplex PCR; TCRdb has only the in-frame clones, and not every one. The sample carries approximately 160,000 clones, about 90% recorded once. Sequenced material: PBMCs. The receptors stem from a woman aged 30 to 39 in good health and CMV-seronegative.

The chain recombines TRBV27 with TRBJ1-4; the D is unclear. CDR1 and CDR2 (germline): MNHEY, SMNVEV (reference sequence). Trimming removed 2 bases from V and 4 bases from J, with 8 bases in between. The CDR3 sequence is 14 residues long. The DNA of the CDR3 is TGTGCCAGCAGTTTAACGTGGGGTAATGAAAAACTGTTTTTT. It is translated as CASSLTWGNEKLFF. Full variable domain (rest looked up from reference TRBV27 and TRBJ1-4): EAQVTQNPRYLITVTGKKLTVTCSQNMNHEYMSWYRQDPGLGLRQIYYSMNVEVTDKGDVPEGYKVSRKEKRNFPLILESPSPNQTSLYFCASSLTWGNEKLFFGSGTQLSVL.

The chain employs TRBV7-9 and TRBJ2-1, with D tentatively TRBD1 (5 bases). The V end lost 5 bases, the J end lost 7 bases, and 12 bases lay between the germline ends. Germline V gene sequence: CDR1 SEHNR, CDR2 FQNEAQ (reference sequence). This CDR3 has 13 residues. The CDR3 here is CASSLGVVNEQFF. CDR3 DNA: TGTGCCAGCAGCCTAGGGGTGGTAAATGAGCAGTTCTTC. Together with reference TRBV7-9 and TRBJ2-1, the CDR3 gives the full variable domain: DTGVSQNPRHKITKRGQNVTFRCDPISEHNRLYWYRQTLGQGPEFLTYFQNEAQLEKSRLLSDRFSAERPKGSFSTLEIQRTEQGDSAMYLCASSLGVVNEQFFGPGTRLTVL.